These T cell receptor beta chains were read from a single sample in a study of CD8 T cells in Susac syndrome. TCRdb re-analysed the immunoSEQ multiplex PCR reads in MiXCR, keeping a single row per CDR3 protein. This table has about 180,000 distinct CDR3 sequences, about 93% appearing once. Material: CD4+ T cells from PBMCs. These receptors all come from a human donor with Susac syndrome. The CDR3 runs from the conserved cysteine through the conserved F or W. Fields, in order: D gene, J gene, V gene, clone size, CDR3 protein, CDR3 DNA. A D gene is named only where the DNA matches it firmly. Clone size is shown for a subset of rows, as once, few, many or a class of expanded clone.

- TRBJ1-2 TRBV10-3 - CAITGGAPDYGYTF TGTGCCATCACTGGAGGGGCGCCGGACTATGGCTACACCTTC
TRBD1 TRBJ1-5 TRBV2 - CASSGRTGGRRQPQHF TGTGCCAGCAGTGGTAGGACAGGGGGACGACGGCAGCCCCAGCATTTT
- TRBJ1-1 TRBV29-1 - CSVEWENTEAFF TGCAGCGTTGAATGGGAGAACACTGAAGCTTTCTTT
TRBD1 TRBJ1-1 TRBV20-1 - CSASRPQGADTEAFF TGCAGTGCTAGCCGTCCTCAGGGGGCGGACACTGAAGCTTTCTTT
- TRBJ2-7 TRBV18 - CASSLGQSYEQYF TGTGCCAGCTCCCTCGGGCAGTCCTACGAGCAGTACTTC
- TRBJ2-3 TRBV9 - CASSGVLTDTQYF TGTGCCAGCAGCGGAGTACTCACAGATACGCAGTATTTT
TRBD1 TRBJ2-1 TRBV24-1 - CATSGGDRALYNEQFF TGTGCCACCAGTGGGGGAGACAGGGCCCTCTACAATGAGCAGTTCTTC
- TRBJ2-2 TRBV24-1 - CATSRAGKTGELFF TGCGCCACCAGTAGGGCAGGGAAAACCGGGGAGCTGTTTTTT
TRBD1 TRBJ1-5 TRBV7-2 few CASSSGQTQPQHF TGTGCCAGCAGCTCGGGACAGACCCAGCCCCAGCATTTT
- TRBJ1-4 TRBV3-1 - CASSQGANNEKLFF TGTGCCAGCAGCCAAGGAGCGAATAATGAAAAACTGTTTTTT
TRBD1 TRBJ2-7 TRBV11-3 - CASSPRTGREQYF TGTGCCAGCAGCCCGAGGACAGGGAGGGAGCAGTACTTC
TRBD2 TRBJ2-7 TRBV28 - CASSSPGLEYEQYF TGTGCCAGCAGTTCCCCGGGACTAGAATACGAGCAGTACTTC
- TRBJ2-7 TRBV7-2 - CASSLEFGSGYEQYF TGTGCCAGCAGCTTAGAGTTCGGGTCCGGCTACGAGCAGTACTTC
TRBD1 TRBJ1-5 TRBV27 - CASSLSTGGNQPQHF TGTGCCAGCAGTTTATCGACAGGGGGCAATCAGCCCCAGCATTTT
TRBD2 TRBJ2-3 TRBV20-1 - CSARAGGTTTDTQYF TGCAGTGCTAGAGCCGGGGGGACGACAACAGATACGCAGTATTTT
TRBD2 TRBJ2-1 TRBV28 - CASSLRLAGGRTYLF TGTGCCAGCAGTTTGAGGCTAGCGGGAGGCCGGACCTACCTCTTC
TRBD1 TRBJ1-2 TRBV29-1 - CSVWGTDYGYTF TGCAGCGTTTGGGGGACAGACTATGGCTACACCTTC
TRBD2 TRBJ2-5 TRBV28 once CASSFGLAGAGETQYF TGTGCCAGCAGTTTCGGGTTAGCGGGAGCGGGGGAGACCCAGTACTTC
- TRBJ1-2 TRBV7-9 - CASDWQIYGYTF TGTGCCAGCGATTGGCAGATCTATGGCTACACCTTC
- TRBJ1-3 TRBV7-2 - CASSFGPVDTIYF TGTGCCAGCAGCTTCGGACCGGTCGACACCATATATTTT
- TRBJ2-5 TRBV7-2 - CASSFQGQGQETQYF TGTGCCAGCAGCTTTCAGGGGCAGGGCCAAGAGACCCAGTACTTC
TRBD2 TRBJ2-1 TRBV28 - CASSLWRLAGDEQFF TGTGCCAGCAGTTTATGGAGACTAGCGGGAGATGAGCAGTTCTTC
- TRBJ2-1 TRBV11-2 - CASSLRRDRAYNNEQFF TGTGCCAGCAGCCTCAGGCGGGACAGAGCCTACAACAATGAGCAGTTCTTC
TRBD2 TRBJ2-1 TRBV7-8 - CASSPQLAGGGSYNEQFF TGTGCCAGCAGCCCCCAACTAGCGGGAGGCGGCTCCTACAATGAGCAGTTCTTC
TRBD2 TRBJ2-5 TRBV5-6 - CASSRLAGVRGTQYF TGTGCCAGCAGCCGTCTAGCGGGAGTCCGAGGGACCCAGTACTTC